Presented here are 14 T cell receptor beta chains from one specimen sequenced in a study of Graves' ophthalmopathy and Graves' hyperthyroidism. Amplification of the TCR beta CDR3 regions used RNA transcripts (as template). An opening RT-PCR round employed HTBI primers and preceded a second-round multiplex PCR. TCRdb re-analysed the multiplex PCR reads in MiXCR, keeping a single row per CDR3 protein. The sample shows about 700,000 distinct CDR3 sequences, 35% to 45% of them seen only once. Sequenced sample: peripheral blood. The receptors were gathered from an adult man with Graves' ophthalmopathy.

The rearrangement links TRBV20-1 to TRBJ2-7; TRBD2 agrees at 15 bases. After removal of 6 bases from V and 6 bases from J, the junction contained 12 bases not matched to a gene. The CDR3 has 16 residues. Per the germline V gene, CDR1 is DFQATT and CDR2 is SNEGSKA (reference sequence). The CDR3 spells CSAQDWTSGGAVEQYF. DNA for the CDR3: TGCAGTGCGCAGGACTGGACTAGCGGGGGGGCGGTCGAGCAGTACTTC.

Points on this clonotype: The CDR3 does not close with the conserved phenylalanine or tryptophan, likely indicating a read error. The DNA is omitted, as the CDR3 cannot be located on it reliably, and the CDR3 follows TCRdb's listing. The chain joins TRBV4-2 to TRBJ1-1. The CDR3 extends over 10 residues, inclusive of both ends. Germline-derived CDR1 and CDR2 are LGHNA and YNFKEQ. CDR3 region: CASSQGSGPE.

There are a few counts of this clonotype. The rearrangement joins TRBV2 to TRBJ1-1; tentatively, D is TRBD1 (5 bases). The V end lost 6 bases, the J end lost 3 bases, and 8 bases lay between the germline ends. This CDR3 is 12 amino acids long. The germline gives CDR1 SNHLY, CDR2 FYNNEI. Here the CDR3 reads CASSRDHTEAFF. The CDR3, as DNA: TGTGCCAGCAGCAGGGACCACACTGAAGCTTTCTTT.

The V gene is TRBV15, the J gene TRBJ2-3; D is perhaps TRBD2 (7 bases). The CDR3 contains 16 residues. V shed 0 bases and J shed 4 bases, with 14 bases lying between them. Germline V lookup: CDR1 LNHNV, CDR2 YYDKDF (reference sequence). The chain's CDR3 is CATSREKGGRSDTQYF. The CDR3 DNA follows: TGTGCCACCAGCAGAGAGAAGGGGGGGCGGTCAGATACGCAGTATTTT.

This clonotype was counted ten times or more. This rearrangement joins TRBV29-1 to TRBJ1-2; 10 nucleotides line up with TRBD1. The V gene end was trimmed by 7 bases and the J gene end by 6 bases; junction bases not matched to a gene: 11. Germline V gene sequence: CDR1 SQVTM, CDR2 ANQGSEA. The CDR3 sequence is 14 residues long. The CDR3 coding sequence is TGCAGCGCCAAACCGGGACAGGGGACCGATGGCTACACCTTC. Translating gives CSAKPGQGTDGYTF.

Written as DNA, the CDR3 is TGTGCCAGCAGCGTAGACGGGACAGGGTTTGGAAACACCATATATTTT. Its translation is CASSVDGTGFGNTIYF. This chain links TRBV9 with TRBJ1-3, with 9 nucleotides matching TRBD1. Losses at the gene ends were 0 bases for V and 3 bases for J; bases not matched to a gene: 4. CDR3 length: 16 amino acids. Germline V gives CDR1 SGDLS, CDR2 YYNGEE.

The chain has TRBV10-3 and TRBJ2-7; D may be TRBD1 or TRBD2 (5 bases each). This CDR3 is 11 amino acids long. Germline CDR1 is ENHRY and CDR2 is SYGVKD. Trimming took off 10 bases at V and 13 bases at J, with 20 bases between the two ends. CDR3 in DNA: TGTGCCAGCAGGGAGAGGACCGGAGGCTACTTC. Translated: CASRERTGGYF.

J is TRBJ2-2 and V is TRBV12-3 or TRBV12-4; D unclear. V lost 3 bases and J 1 base, leaving 9 bases between the germline ends. The length of the CDR3 is 15 residues. CDR3 bases: TGTGCCAGCAGTTTCTCAGGAAAGAACACCGGGGAGCTGTTTTTT. Translated: CASSFSGKNTGELFF.

A note on this clonotype: A much larger clone lies one base from this, so it may be a read error. The rearrangement joins TRBV10-3 to TRBJ1-1; D is unresolved. This CDR3 has 12 amino acids. Germline V CDR1 and CDR2: ENHRY, SYGVKD. Deletions cut 3 bases from V and 3 bases from J, with 5 bases between. The DNA of the CDR3 is TGTGCCATCAGTGAAAGGCACACTGAAGCTTTCTTT. This encodes CAISERHTEAFF.

Points on this clonotype: One end of the junction varies from germline; a read error may be responsible. This chain links TRBV29-1 with TRBJ2-3, with 10 nucleotides matching TRBD2. The germline CDR1 and CDR2 sequences are SQVTM and ANQGSEA. CDR3 length: 14 amino acids. As DNA, the CDR3 is TGCAGCTGGGGAACTAGCGGGGCCACATATACGCAGTATTTT. As protein: CSWGTSGATYTQYF.

Concerning this clonotype itself: With a much larger clone just one base away, this may be a read error. This rearrangement joins TRBV3-1 to TRBJ2-5, with D possibly being TRBD2 (6 bases). The germline gives CDR1 LGHDT, CDR2 YNNKEL (reference sequence). The length of the CDR3 is 15 residues. CDR3 region: CASSQDGTEGEAQYF. The CDR3 nucleotides are TGCGCCAGCAGCCAAGATGGGACGGAGGGTGAGGCCCAGTACTTC.

This clonotype was picked up many times. This rearrangement joins TRBV9 to TRBJ1-1; a possible D gene is TRBD1 (6 bases). This CDR3 has 15 residues. CDR1 and CDR2 from the germline V gene are SGDLS and YYNGEE. Between the trimmed V and J ends, which lost 0 bases and 3 bases, there was a span of 12 bases. CDR3 coding DNA: TGTGCCAGCAGCGTAGCTGGGGGCGGGTACACTGAAGCTTTCTTT. Its protein is CASSVAGGGYTEAFF.

This clonotype was observed once. This sequence joins TRBV27 and TRBJ2-7; 8 nucleotides match TRBD1. With V trimmed by 3 bases and J by 2 bases, 12 bases remained unmatched. Germline V gives CDR1 MNHEY, CDR2 SMNVEV (reference sequence). This CDR3 is 17 amino acids long. The CDR3 region has the DNA TGTGCCAGCAGTTTCGGCCCCGGGACAGGCCTTGCCTACGAGCAGTACTTC. Amino acid sequence: CASSFGPGTGLAYEQYF.

The chain couples TRBV25-1 to TRBJ2-5; possibly TRBD1 or TRBD2 for D (5 bases each). Judging by the DNA end, TRBJ2-7 fits better; the J call may be wrong. Germline-derived CDR1 and CDR2 are MGHDK and SYGVNS. This CDR3 is 13 amino acids long. The CDR3 loop reads CARGVDLSYEQYF. Written as DNA, the CDR3 is TGTGCTAGGGGAGTGGACTTGTCCTACGAGCAGTACTTC.